Listed below are T cell receptor beta chains from one sample, sequenced in a study of graft-versus-host responses after intestinal transplantation. Libraries were prepared by immunoSEQ multiplex PCR; TCRdb keeps only in-frame clonotypes and omits some of them. In the table there are roughly 89,000 clones, 90% to 95% of which are singletons. These receptors have no known antigen. Sequencing used unstimulated CD4+ T cells sorted from spleen or lymph node cells, obtained before intestinal transplant. The receptors originated from a human donor who received an intestinal transplant. CDR3s include the opening cysteine and the closing phenylalanine or tryptophan. A D gene is named only where the DNA matches it firmly. Not all rows give a size; the values are once, few, many and, for expanded clones, a class.

>NA|NA|TRBJ2-7|TRBV5-1
CASSLNVGGLNEQYF
TGCGCCAGCAGCTTGAATGTGGGGGGGCTCAACGAGCAGTACTTC
>NA|NA|TRBJ2-3|TRBV7-2
CASSLDTDTQYF
TGTGCCAGCTCTCTAGACACAGATACGCAGTATTTT
>NA|NA|TRBJ2-2|TRBV7-6
CASSDNRETGELFF
TGTGCCAGCAGCGACAACAGGGAAACCGGGGAGCTGTTTTTT
>NA|NA|TRBJ1-2|TRBV28
CASSFGVDYGYTF
TGTGCCAGCAGTTTTGGAGTGGACTATGGCTACACCTTC
>NA|TRBD1|TRBJ1-6|TRBV19
CASSTKQGVWDNSPLHF
TGTGCCAGTAGTACTAAACAGGGGGTGTGGGATAATTCACCCCTCCACTTT
>once|NA|TRBJ2-3|TRBV9
CASGKTTSTDTQYF
TGTGCCAGCGGCAAAACGACTAGCACAGATACGCAGTATTTT
>NA|NA|TRBJ1-5|TRBV7-9
CASSPRGGASQPQHF
TGTGCCAGCAGCCCGCGGGGCGGGGCGAGCCAGCCCCAGCATTTT
>NA|NA|TRBJ1-2|TRBV6-6
CASSPSTGNYGYTF
TGTGCCAGCAGTCCATCGACAGGAAACTATGGCTACACCTTC
>NA|NA|TRBJ2-2|TRBV5-6
CASSSRLVSGELFF
TGTGCCAGCAGCTCACGACTAGTTTCCGGGGAGCTGTTTTTT
>NA|TRBD1|TRBJ2-3|TRBV5-6
CASSKTGVADTQYF
TGTGCCAGCAGTAAAACAGGGGTTGCAGATACGCAGTATTTT
>NA|NA|TRBJ2-7|TRBV19
CASSMLPWRGEQYF
TGTGCCAGTAGTATGCTGCCGTGGAGGGGCGAGCAGTACTTC
>NA|TRBD1|TRBJ1-2|TRBV18
CASSPQGQEVNYGYTF
TGTGCCAGCTCACCACAGGGACAGGAGGTTAACTATGGCTACACCTTC
>NA|NA|TRBJ1-2|TRBV2
CASSEWSGNGYTF
TGTGCCAGCAGTGAATGGTCAGGGAATGGCTACACCTTC
>NA|NA|TRBJ2-7|TRBV19
CASRGGLGVDEQYF
TGTGCCAGTAGGGGGGGACTCGGGGTCGACGAGCAGTACTTC
>NA|TRBD1|TRBJ1-4|TRBV10-3
CAISGTGGEEKLFF
TGTGCCATCAGTGGGACAGGGGGCGAAGAAAAACTGTTTTTT
>NA|NA|TRBJ2-3|TRBV27
CASSFRVSTDTQYF
TGTGCCAGCAGTTTCAGGGTTAGCACAGATACGCAGTATTTT
>NA|NA|TRBJ1-3|TRBV18
CASSPSPVSGNTIYF
TGTGCCAGCTCACCATCACCGGTTTCTGGAAACACCATATATTTT
>once|NA|TRBJ1-5|TRBV10-3
CAISEYSNQPQHF
TGTGCCATCAGTGAATATAGCAATCAGCCCCAGCATTTT
>NA|TRBD2|TRBJ2-1|TRBV28
CASSSPGTSTYNEQFF
TGTGCCAGCAGTTCACCCGGGACTAGCACCTACAATGAGCAGTTCTTC
>NA|TRBD1|TRBJ1-1|TRBV6-4
CASSRDRGLGTEAFF
TGTGCCAGCAGCCGGGACAGGGGCCTGGGGACTGAAGCTTTCTTT
>NA|NA|TRBJ2-3|TRBV28
CASSFSLNSRTDTQYF
TGTGCCAGCAGTTTTTCGCTTAACAGCCGCACAGATACGCAGTATTTT
>once|NA|TRBJ2-1|TRBV27
CASSSSTRYNEQFF
TGTGCCAGCAGCTCATCGACTAGATACAATGAGCAGTTCTTC
>NA|NA|TRBJ2-2|TRBV7-2
CASSEKPRTVLPGELFF
TGTGCCAGCAGCGAAAAGCCGCGGACAGTTTTACCCGGGGAGCTGTTTTTT
>once|NA|TRBJ2-6|TRBV5-4
CASSFNSGANVLTF
TGTGCCAGCAGCTTTAACTCTGGGGCCAACGTCCTGACTTTC
>NA|TRBD2|TRBJ2-5|TRBV5-1
CASSYGTSGETQYF
TGCGCCAGCAGCTACGGGACTAGTGGAGAGACCCAGTACTTC
>NA|TRBD2|TRBJ2-7|TRBV5-1
CASSFGTSGSEDEQYF
TGCGCCAGCAGCTTCGGGACTAGCGGGAGCGAGGACGAGCAGTACTTC
>NA|NA|TRBJ2-7|TRBV30
CAWSVLHRVGYEQYF
TGTGCCTGGAGTGTACTCCACAGGGTAGGCTACGAGCAGTACTTC
>NA|NA|TRBJ1-5|TRBV9
CASSVASNQPQHF
TGTGCCAGCAGCGTAGCGAGCAATCAGCCCCAGCATTTT
>NA|NA|TRBJ2-7|TRBV6-5
CASSYSRASFYEQYF
TGTGCCAGCAGTTACTCGCGCGCTAGCTTCTACGAGCAGTACTTC
>NA|TRBD2|TRBJ2-5|TRBV11-2
CASSMGLARETQYF
TGTGCCAGCAGCATGGGACTAGCGCGGGAGACCCAGTACTTC
>NA|TRBD2|TRBJ2-1|TRBV30
CAWRGGLAGATSSYNEQFF
TGTGCCTGGAGAGGGGGACTAGCGGGTGCCACTAGCTCCTACAATGAGCAGTTCTTC
>NA|TRBD2|TRBJ2-3|TRBV7-2
CASSLWAPGLAGGVNTQYF
TGTGCCAGCAGCTTATGGGCTCCAGGACTAGCGGGGGGAGTAAATACGCAGTATTTT
>NA|NA|TRBJ2-3|TRBV7-6
CASSNRQGLSTDTQYF
TGTGCCAGCAGCAACCGACAGGGACTTAGCACAGATACGCAGTATTTT
>NA|NA|TRBJ2-5|TRBV18
CASSPPSGQETQYF
TGTGCCAGCTCACCACCTAGCGGCCAAGAGACCCAGTACTTC
>NA|TRBD2|TRBJ2-3|TRBV30
CAWLAGVRDTQYF
TGTGCCTGGCTAGCGGGAGTGAGGGATACGCAGTATTTT
>NA|TRBD1|TRBJ2-1|TRBV29-1
CSVDRGLYNEQFF
TGCAGCGTTGACAGGGGGCTATACAATGAGCAGTTCTTC
>NA|TRBD1|TRBJ1-2|TRBV9
CASSVAGTGRGYTF
TGTGCCAGCAGCGTCGCGGGGACAGGGCGCGGCTACACCTTC
>NA|TRBD2|TRBJ2-5|TRBV2
CASSEGLAQTQYF
TGTGCCAGCAGCGAGGGACTAGCCCAGACCCAGTACTTC
>NA|NA|TRBJ2-1|TRBV19
CASSDSGSLSHEQFF
TGTGCCAGTAGTGATTCCGGGTCCCTCAGTCATGAGCAGTTCTTC
>NA|TRBD2|TRBJ2-3|TRBV5-1
CATNLAGVSDTQYF
TGCGCCACCAACCTAGCGGGGGTATCAGATACGCAGTATTTT
>NA|TRBD2|TRBJ2-7|TRBV27
CASRTGLAGRGSYEQYF
TGTGCCAGCAGAACGGGACTAGCGGGGCGGGGTTCCTACGAGCAGTACTTC
>NA|TRBD1|TRBJ1-2|TRBV19
CASSPTRTGFGYTF
TGTGCCAGTAGTCCAACCCGGACAGGGTTTGGCTACACCTTC
>NA|NA|TRBJ1-1|TRBV10-2
CASSATVEAFF
TGCGCCAGCAGCGCGACAGTTGAAGCTTTCTTT
>once|TRBD2|TRBJ2-4|TRBV7-9
CASSPRTSGGFVDIQYF
TGTGCCAGCAGCCCCCGGACTAGCGGGGGATTTGTGGACATTCAGTACTTC
>NA|NA|TRBJ1-1|TRBV5-1
CASSLVLSGQDMNTEAFF
TGCGCCAGCAGCTTGGTTTTGTCTGGGCAGGATATGAACACTGAAGCTTTCTTT
>NA|NA|TRBJ2-3|TRBV5-1
CASSFRQGTDTQYF
TGCGCCAGCAGCTTCCGACAGGGCACAGATACGCAGTATTTT
>NA|NA|TRBJ1-6|TRBV21-1
CASSKGLEVSPLHF
TGTGCCAGCAGCAAAGGGCTGGAGGTTTCACCCCTCCACTTT
>NA|TRBD2|TRBJ2-2|TRBV5-1
CASSLRSLAANTGELFF
TGCGCCAGCAGCTTACGAAGCCTAGCGGCGAACACCGGGGAGCTGTTTTTT